Below, 27 T cell receptor beta chains from the same sample are listed, as sequenced in a study of T cell responses to AZD1222 COVID-19 vaccine. Libraries were prepared by immunoSEQ multiplex PCR; TCRdb keeps only in-frame clonotypes and omits some of them. The repertoire holds over 70,000 clones, 88% seen once, with 5.8% in the top ten. The source material was peripheral blood, sampled on day 0 of AZD1222 vaccination. These receptors were taken from an adult in good health.

This chain connects TRBV7-9 to TRBJ1-4; no clear D. Trimming shortened V by 1 base and J by 4 bases, and 7 bases separated the two germline ends. There are 14 residues in the CDR3. Germline values: CDR1 SEHNR, CDR2 FQNEAQ (reference sequence). CDR3 coding DNA: TGTGCCAGCAGCTTAGGCCGGATTAATGAAAAACTGTTTTTT. This sequence encodes CASSLGRINEKLFF.

A few counts support this clone. The gene calls are TRBV4-2 and TRBJ2-1; 7 nucleotides agree with TRBD1. The CDR3 extends over 14 amino acids. The germline V gene has CDR1 LGHNA and CDR2 YNFKEQ. The J segment lost 7 bases and the V segment lost 2 bases, leaving 5 bases of the junction unmatched. CDR3 in amino acids: CASSQRDRVNEQFF. CDR3 DNA: TGTGCCAGCAGCCAAAGAGACAGGGTGAATGAGCAGTTCTTC.

V gene TRBV15 combines with J gene TRBJ2-5; 8 nucleotides align to TRBD2. The CDR3 has 16 amino acids. V shed 4 bases and J 3 bases; nucleotides not matched to a gene: 10. Germline-derived CDR1 and CDR2 are LNHNV and YYDKDF (reference sequence). The CDR3, as DNA: TGTGCCACCAGCACCGGGACTAGTGGAATAAAAGAGACCCAGTACTTC. Translation gives CATSTGTSGIKETQYF.

The chain couples TRBV4-3 to TRBJ1-2; possibly TRBD1 for D (5 bases). The CDR3 length is 14 residues. The V and J ends lost 1 base and 4 bases respectively, with 10 bases between them. The germline V gene has CDR1 LGHNA and CDR2 YSLEER. CDR3 DNA: TGCGCCAGCAGCCAAGGGGGCAGCTTCTATGGCTACACCTTC. Protein: CASSQGGSFYGYTF.

The rearrangement joins TRBV30 to TRBJ1-6; no clear D gene. CDR1 GTSNPN and CDR2 SVGIG come from the germline V gene (reference sequence). The CDR3 totals 16 residues. Trimming removed 0 bases at V and 2 bases at J, with 11 bases between. In DNA, the CDR3 is TGTGCCTGGAGTGTTTCGAGTAGGGCCTATAATTCACCCCTCCACTTT. It specifies CAWSVSSRAYNSPLHF.

The chain employs TRBV6-6 and TRBJ2-5; tentatively, D is TRBD2 (5 bases). CDR1 is MNHNY and CDR2 is SVGAGI in the germline V gene (reference sequence). V lost 2 bases and J lost 5, with 12 bases in between. The CDR3 contains 14 residues. Here the CDR3 reads CASSYTQPGETQYF. The CDR3, as DNA: TGTGCCAGCAGTTACACGCAACCGGGGGAGACCCAGTACTTC.

The chain links TRBV19 to TRBJ2-1; D may be TRBD2 (5 bases). V was cut by 4 bases and J by 2 bases, with 15 bases left in between. The CDR3 length is 16 residues. In germline, CDR1 is LNHDA, CDR2 SQIVND (reference sequence). The CDR3 loop is CASSTRASSTYNEQFF. CDR3 bases: TGTGCCAGTAGTACGAGGGCAAGTAGCACCTACAATGAGCAGTTCTTC.

The rearrangement uses TRBV28 and TRBJ2-5, with 13 bases lining up with TRBD2. CDR1 is MDHEN and CDR2 is SYDVKM in the germline V gene. CDR3 size: 15 residues. J gave up 4 bases and V 8 bases, and 7 bases lay outside the gene matches. The CDR3 reads CASGRTSGSGETQYF. The CDR3 DNA is TGTGCCAGCGGACGGACTAGCGGGAGCGGAGAGACCCAGTACTTC.

The chain employs TRBV5-8 and TRBJ2-2; possible D gene TRBD2, 5 bases. V lost 2 bases, J lost 1 base, and 6 bases lay in between. Looked up from germline, CDR1 is SGHTS and CDR2 is YDEGEE. This CDR3 region has 14 residues. The CDR3 bases are TGTGCCAGCAGCTTCGGAGGGAACACCGGGGAGCTGTTTTTT. It specifies CASSFGGNTGELFF.

The V call is TRBV19, the J call TRBJ2-7; D is unclear. Trimming removed 3 bases at V and 1 base at J, with 7 bases between. The CDR3 has 13 amino acids. CDR1 and CDR2 from the germline V gene are LNHDA and SQIVND (reference sequence). CDR3 amino acids: CASSIPPSYEQYF. CDR3 DNA sequence: TGTGCCAGTAGTATTCCACCGTCCTACGAGCAGTACTTC.

In nucleotides, the CDR3 is TGTGCCAGCAGCCGGAATCCCACAGGTCTGGAGACCCAGTACTTC. Protein: CASSRNPTGLETQYF. The chain employs TRBV6-5 and TRBJ2-5; the D gene is possibly TRBD1 (5 bases). V gave up 6 bases and J gave up 5 bases, with 19 bases separating them. This CDR3 region has 15 residues. Germline V lookup: CDR1 MNHEY, CDR2 SVGAGI.

This clone was recorded a few times. The chain joins TRBV18 to TRBJ1-6; D possibly corresponds to TRBD1 (5 bases). V was trimmed by 3 bases and J by 13 bases, leaving 19 bases between them. Germline CDR1 reads KGHSH; CDR2 reads LQKENI. The CDR3 runs 15 residues. The CDR3 DNA is TGTGCCAGCTCACCCGTCGCAGGACGGGACTCCCCCCTCCACTTT. It encodes CASSPVAGRDSPLHF. The variable domain in full, completed from reference TRBV18 and TRBJ1-6, reads NAGVMQNPRHLVRRRGQEARLRCSPMKGHSHVYWYRQLPEEGLKFMVYLQKENIIDESGMPKERFSAEFPKEGPSILRIQQVVRGDSAAYFCASSPVAGRDSPLHFGNGTRLTVT.

The rearrangement uses TRBV27 and TRBJ1-1; D might be TRBD1 (5 bases). Germline CDR1 is MNHEY and CDR2 is SMNVEV (reference sequence). The CDR3 sequence is 13 residues long. The germline V and J ends were trimmed by 2 bases and 5 bases, with 9 bases remaining between them. CDR3 protein: CASSLKGRTEAFF. The CDR3 DNA reads as TGTGCCAGCAGTTTAAAGGGACGGACTGAAGCTTTCTTT.

This sequence joins TRBV2 and TRBJ2-3; weak D call: TRBD2 (6 bases). This CDR3 region has 16 residues. V lost 6 bases and J 0 bases, leaving 16 bases between the germline ends. Looked up from germline, CDR1 is SNHLY and CDR2 is FYNNEI. CDR3 nucleotide sequence: TGTGCCAGCAGACTGAGGGAGCGGGCTAGCACAGATACGCAGTATTTT. Amino acids: CASRLRERASTDTQYF.

The chain uses TRBV11-2 and TRBJ2-1; 11 bases are shared with TRBD2. This CDR3 is 15 amino acids long. The germline CDR1 and CDR2 sequences are SGHAT and FQNNGV. J gave up 7 bases and V 5 bases, and 7 bases lay outside the gene matches. The CDR3 sequence is CASSKTSGIENEQFF. The DNA of the CDR3 is TGTGCCAGCAGCAAGACTAGCGGGATTGAAAATGAGCAGTTCTTC.

The chain links TRBV27 to TRBJ1-5; D perhaps matches TRBD1 (5 bases). The CDR3 spans 14 residues. Trimming took off 6 bases at V and 4 bases at J, with 13 bases between the two ends. Germline V lookup: CDR1 MNHEY, CDR2 SMNVEV (reference sequence). The CDR3: CASSPRQYNQPQHF. The CDR3 DNA reads TGTGCCAGCAGCCCGCGACAGTATAATCAGCCCCAGCATTTT.

As concerns this clone: The germline gene is not matched at one end of the junction; a read error may be the cause. V is TRBV7-7 and J is TRBJ2-3, with 9 bases identical to TRBD1. Germline-derived CDR1 and CDR2 are SSHAT and FNYEAQ (reference sequence). The CDR3 is 17 residues long. CDR3 DNA: TGTGCTAGCAGCTTAATCTGCGGGACAGGGTTCGCAGATACGCAGTATTTT. Residues: CASSLICGTGFADTQYF. Using reference TRBV7-7 and TRBJ2-3 for the parts outside the CDR3, the full variable domain is GAGVSQSPRYKVTKRGQDVTLRCDPISSHATLYWYQQALGQGPEFLTYFNYEAQPDKSGLPSDRFSAERPEGSISTLTIQRTEQRDSAMYRCASSLICGTGFADTQYFGPGTRLTVL.

The gene calls are TRBV27 and TRBJ2-3; no firm D call. The length of the CDR3 is 15 residues. Trimming left V 6 bases short and J 0 bases short, with 13 bases between. Germline V gene lookup returns CDR1 MNHEY and CDR2 SMNVEV (reference sequence). CDR3 in DNA: TGTGCCAGCAGCCATGGGGTGGGCAGCACAGATACGCAGTATTTT. It specifies CASSHGVGSTDTQYF.

V and J are TRBV7-8 and TRBJ1-5; 8 bases are shared with TRBD1. CDR3 size: 16 residues. Germline lookup yields CDR1 SGHVS and CDR2 FQNEAQ. After removal of 5 bases from V and 2 bases from J, the junction contained 8 bases not matched to a gene. The CDR3 region has the DNA TGTGCCAGCAGCAAGGGACAGGCTCGGGGCAATCAGCCCCAGCATTTT. It translates to CASSKGQARGNQPQHF. Drawing the rest from reference TRBV7-8 and TRBJ1-5, the complete variable domain is GAGVSQSPRYKVAKRGQDVALRCDPISGHVSLFWYQQALGQGPEFLTYFQNEAQLDKSGLPSDRFFAERPEGSVSTLKIQRTQQEDSAVYLCASSKGQARGNQPQHFGDGTRLSIL.

This clone was observed a handful of times. The chain is built from TRBV4-2 and TRBJ2-1; D call uncertain. The germline V and J ends were trimmed by 1 base and 7 bases, with 17 bases remaining between them. The CDR3 is 16 amino acids. CDR1 and CDR2 from the germline V gene are LGHNA and YNFKEQ. The CDR3: CASSQVLGSKGNEQFF. The CDR3 nucleotides are TGTGCCAGCAGCCAAGTTTTAGGTAGTAAGGGAAATGAGCAGTTCTTC.

This rearrangement joins TRBV5-1 to TRBJ1-3; tentatively, D is TRBD1 (6 bases). Deletions cut 4 bases from V and 0 bases from J, with 14 bases between. The CDR3 runs to 16 residues. Germline CDR1 is SGHRS and CDR2 is YFSETQ. In DNA, the CDR3 is TGCGCCAGCAGCCCGAGGGGGGGATACTCTGGAAACACCATATATTTT. It is translated as CASSPRGGYSGNTIYF.

The J gene is TRBJ1-2, the V gene TRBV2; D unclear. V was trimmed by 1 base and J by 7 bases, leaving 13 bases between them. CDR3 length equals 14 residues. The germline CDR1 and CDR2 sequences are SNHLY and FYNNEI. The CDR3 spells CASSEGWEGSGYTF. CDR3 nucleotides: TGTGCCAGCAGTGAAGGGTGGGAGGGCAGTGGCTACACCTTC.

The chain uses TRBV3-1 (or the pseudogene TRBV3-2) and TRBJ2-1; 7 positions match TRBD2. This CDR3 comprises 15 residues. CDR1 LGHDT and CDR2 YNNKEL come from the germline V gene (reference sequence). With V trimmed by 1 base and J by 4 bases, 4 bases remained unmatched. The CDR3 coding sequence is TGTGCCAGCAGCCAAGTGGCTAGCGGTTACAATGAGCAGTTCTTC. Encoded protein: CASSQVASGYNEQFF.

This chain uses TRBV30 with TRBJ1-6; the D gene is possibly TRBD1 (5 bases). The germline CDR1 and CDR2 sequences are GTSNPN and SVGIG (reference sequence). Trimming removed 0 bases from V and 0 bases from J, with 15 bases in between. The CDR3 covers 18 residues. For the CDR3, the DNA is TGTGCCTGGAGTGTACAGATGACAGCGAGCTCCTATAATTCACCCCTCCACTTT. Translated: CAWSVQMTASSYNSPLHF.

V gene TRBV18 combines with J gene TRBJ1-2; D not certain. The CDR3 loop spans 15 amino acids. V shed 0 bases and J shed 5 bases, with 13 bases lying between them. Looked up from germline, CDR1 is KGHSH and CDR2 is LQKENI. As DNA, the CDR3 is TGTGCCAGCTCACCACCTGGGCGGAGTCCTTATGGCTACACCTTC. This sequence encodes CASSPPGRSPYGYTF.

The J gene is TRBJ2-7, the V gene TRBV7-7, with 8 bases lining up with TRBD2. Germline CDR1 reads SSHAT; CDR2 reads FNYEAQ (reference sequence). The J segment lost 2 bases and the V segment lost 1 base, leaving 13 bases of the junction unmatched. The CDR3 consists of 18 residues. In DNA, the CDR3 is TGTGCCAGCAGCTTAGACCGTACCGGGACTAGACCCGCCTACGAGCAGTACTTC. Residues: CASSLDRTGTRPAYEQYF. Full variable domain (rest looked up from reference TRBV7-7 and TRBJ2-7): GAGVSQSPRYKVTKRGQDVTLRCDPISSHATLYWYQQALGQGPEFLTYFNYEAQPDKSGLPSDRFSAERPEGSISTLTIQRTEQRDSAMYRCASSLDRTGTRPAYEQYFGPGTRLTVT.

This clone occurred once. This chain uses TRBV7-9 with TRBJ1-4; the D is unclear. This CDR3 has 14 amino acids. Trimming cost V 1 base and J 8 bases, with 11 bases left between them. Germline V gene lookup returns CDR1 SEHNR and CDR2 FQNEAQ (reference sequence). The CDR3, as DNA: TGTGCCAGCAGCTTAGGGAGGGCGCAGGAAAAACTGTTTTTT. Protein sequence: CASSLGRAQEKLFF.